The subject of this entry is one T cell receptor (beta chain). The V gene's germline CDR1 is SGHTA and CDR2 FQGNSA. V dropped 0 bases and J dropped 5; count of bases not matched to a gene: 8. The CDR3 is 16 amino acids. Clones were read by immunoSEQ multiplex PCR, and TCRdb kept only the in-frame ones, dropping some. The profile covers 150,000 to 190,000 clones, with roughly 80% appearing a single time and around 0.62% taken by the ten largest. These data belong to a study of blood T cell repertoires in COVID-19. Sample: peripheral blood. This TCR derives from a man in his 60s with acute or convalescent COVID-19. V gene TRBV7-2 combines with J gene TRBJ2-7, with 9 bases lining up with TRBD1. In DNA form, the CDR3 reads TGTGCCAGCAGCTTAGCAGACAGGGGGTTTAGTCACGAGCAGTACTTC. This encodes CASSLADRGFSHEQYF.